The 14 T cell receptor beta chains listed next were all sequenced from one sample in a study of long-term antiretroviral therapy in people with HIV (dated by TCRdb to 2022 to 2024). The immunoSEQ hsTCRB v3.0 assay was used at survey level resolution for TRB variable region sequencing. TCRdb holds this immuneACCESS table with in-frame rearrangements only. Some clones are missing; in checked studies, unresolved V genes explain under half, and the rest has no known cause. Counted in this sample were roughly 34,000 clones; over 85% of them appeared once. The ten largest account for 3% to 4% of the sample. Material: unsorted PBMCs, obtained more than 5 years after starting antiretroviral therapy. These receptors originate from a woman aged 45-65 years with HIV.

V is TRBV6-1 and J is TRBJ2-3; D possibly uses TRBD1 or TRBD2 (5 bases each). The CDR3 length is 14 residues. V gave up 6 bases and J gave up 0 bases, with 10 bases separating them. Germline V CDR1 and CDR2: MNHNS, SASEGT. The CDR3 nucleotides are TGTGCCAGCAGCACAGGAGGTAGCACAGATACGCAGTATTTT. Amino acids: CASSTGGSTDTQYF.

Here the CDR3 reads CASSRGQGDTDTQYF. The CDR3 DNA sequence: TGTGCCAGCAGCCGAGGACAGGGGGACACAGATACGCAGTATTTT. The rearrangement uses TRBV6-6 and TRBJ2-3; TRBD1 aligns across 10 bases. Germline CDR1 reads MNHNY; CDR2 reads SVGAGI (reference sequence). The V segment lost 6 bases and the J segment 2 bases; nucleotides outside the gene matches: 5. This CDR3 contains 15 residues.

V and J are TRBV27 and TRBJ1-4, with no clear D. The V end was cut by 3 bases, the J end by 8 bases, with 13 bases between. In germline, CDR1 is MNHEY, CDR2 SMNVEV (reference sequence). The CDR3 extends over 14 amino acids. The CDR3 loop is CASSFTGVGEKLFF. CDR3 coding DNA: TGTGCCAGCAGTTTTACCGGGGTTGGGGAAAAACTGTTTTTT.

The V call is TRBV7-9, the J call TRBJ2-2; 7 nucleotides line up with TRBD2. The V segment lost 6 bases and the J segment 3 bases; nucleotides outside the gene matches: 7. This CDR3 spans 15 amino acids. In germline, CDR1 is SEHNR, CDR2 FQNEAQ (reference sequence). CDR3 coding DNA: TGTGCCAGCAGTTCGACTAGCCCTGACACCGGGGAGCTGTTTTTT. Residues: CASSSTSPDTGELFF.

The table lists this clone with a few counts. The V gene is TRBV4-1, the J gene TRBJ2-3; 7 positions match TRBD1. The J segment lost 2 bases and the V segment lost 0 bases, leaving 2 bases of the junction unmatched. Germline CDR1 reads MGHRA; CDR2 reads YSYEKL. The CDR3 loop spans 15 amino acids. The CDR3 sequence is CASSQEGGVTDTQYF. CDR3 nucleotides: TGCGCCAGCAGCCAAGAAGGGGGCGTCACAGATACGCAGTATTTT.

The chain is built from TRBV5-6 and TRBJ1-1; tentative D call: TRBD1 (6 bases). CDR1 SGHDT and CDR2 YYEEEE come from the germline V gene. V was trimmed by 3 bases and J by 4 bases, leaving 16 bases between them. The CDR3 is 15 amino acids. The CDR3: CASSSPLVGATEAFF. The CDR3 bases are TGTGCCAGCAGCTCCCCGCTTGTGGGGGCCACTGAAGCTTTCTTT. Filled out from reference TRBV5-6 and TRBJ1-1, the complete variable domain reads DAGVTQSPTHLIKTRGQQVTLRCSPKSGHDTVSWYQQALGQGPQFIFQYYEEEERQRGNFPDRFSGHQFPNYSSELNVNALLLGDSALYLCASSSPLVGATEAFFGQGTRLTVV.

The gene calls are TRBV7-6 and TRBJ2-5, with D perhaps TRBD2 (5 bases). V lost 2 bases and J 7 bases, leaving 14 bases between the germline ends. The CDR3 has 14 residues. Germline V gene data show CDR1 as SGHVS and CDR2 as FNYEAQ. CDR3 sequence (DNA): TGTGCCAGCAGCTTACCTAGCCCCCCAGGGACCCAGTACTTC. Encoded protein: CASSLPSPPGTQYF.

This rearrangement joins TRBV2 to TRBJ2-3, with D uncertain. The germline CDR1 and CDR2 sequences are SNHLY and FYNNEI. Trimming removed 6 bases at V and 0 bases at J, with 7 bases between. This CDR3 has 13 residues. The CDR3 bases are TGTGCCAGCAGGGTGGACAGCACAGATACGCAGTATTTT. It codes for CASRVDSTDTQYF.

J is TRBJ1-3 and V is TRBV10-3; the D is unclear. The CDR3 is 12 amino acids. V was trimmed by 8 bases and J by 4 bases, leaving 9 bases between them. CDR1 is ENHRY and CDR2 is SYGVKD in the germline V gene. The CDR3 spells CAIGEGGNTIYF. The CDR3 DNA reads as TGTGCCATCGGGGAAGGAGGAAACACCATATATTTT.

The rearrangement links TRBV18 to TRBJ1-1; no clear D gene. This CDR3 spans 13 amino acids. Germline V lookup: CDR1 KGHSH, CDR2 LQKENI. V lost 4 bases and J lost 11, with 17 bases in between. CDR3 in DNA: TGTGCCAGCTCACGGGATACTGGAAATAGGGCTTTCTTT. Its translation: CASSRDTGNRAFF.

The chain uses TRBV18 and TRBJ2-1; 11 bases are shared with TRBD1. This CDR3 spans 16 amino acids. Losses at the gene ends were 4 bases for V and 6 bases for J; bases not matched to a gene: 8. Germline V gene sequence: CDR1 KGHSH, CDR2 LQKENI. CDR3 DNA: TGTGCCAGCTCACTGCGCGGGACAGGGGGAGGCAATGAGCAGTTCTTC. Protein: CASSLRGTGGGNEQFF.

The CDR3 reads CASSSHLYKGTSMNTEAFF. For the CDR3, the DNA is TGTGCCAGCAGCTCGCACCTTTACAAGGGGACATCAATGAACACTGAAGCTTTCTTT. V gene TRBV13 combines with J gene TRBJ1-1; the D gene is possibly TRBD1 (6 bases). Between the trimmed V and J ends, which lost 4 bases and 0 bases, there was a span of 24 bases. This CDR3 is 19 amino acids long. Per the germline V gene, CDR1 is PRHDT and CDR2 is FYEKMQ (reference sequence).

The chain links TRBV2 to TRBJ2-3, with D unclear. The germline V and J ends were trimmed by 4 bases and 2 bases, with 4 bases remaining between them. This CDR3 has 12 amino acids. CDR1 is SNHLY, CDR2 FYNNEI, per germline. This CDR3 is CASSGDTDTQYF. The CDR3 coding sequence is TGTGCCAGCAGTGGGGACACAGATACGCAGTATTTT.

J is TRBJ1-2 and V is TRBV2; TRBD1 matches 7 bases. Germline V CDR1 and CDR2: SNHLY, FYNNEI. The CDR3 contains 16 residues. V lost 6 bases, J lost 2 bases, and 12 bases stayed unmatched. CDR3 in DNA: TGTGCCAGCAGCCATCCACGACAGGGAGTGAACTATGGCTACACCTTC. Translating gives CASSHPRQGVNYGYTF.